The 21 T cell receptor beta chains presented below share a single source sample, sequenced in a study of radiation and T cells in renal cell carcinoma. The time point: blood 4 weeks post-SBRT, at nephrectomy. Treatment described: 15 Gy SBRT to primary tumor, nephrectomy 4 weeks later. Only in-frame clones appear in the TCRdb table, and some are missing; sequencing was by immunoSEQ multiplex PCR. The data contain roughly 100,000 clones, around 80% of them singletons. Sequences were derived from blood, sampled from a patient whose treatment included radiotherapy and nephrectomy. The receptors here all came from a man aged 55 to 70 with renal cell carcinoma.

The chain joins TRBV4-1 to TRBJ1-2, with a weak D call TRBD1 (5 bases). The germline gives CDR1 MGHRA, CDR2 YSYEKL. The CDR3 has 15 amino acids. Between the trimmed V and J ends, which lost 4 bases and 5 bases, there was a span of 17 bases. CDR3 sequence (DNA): TGCGCCAGCAGCCCCCAAGGGGCAAGTCGATATGGCTACACCTTC. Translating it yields CASSPQGASRYGYTF.

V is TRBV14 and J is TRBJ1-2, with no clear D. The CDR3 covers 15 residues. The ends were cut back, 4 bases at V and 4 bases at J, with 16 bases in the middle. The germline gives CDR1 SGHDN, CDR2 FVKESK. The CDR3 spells CASSPLSRDSYGYTF. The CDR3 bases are TGTGCCAGCAGCCCGTTGAGTAGAGATTCCTATGGCTACACCTTC.

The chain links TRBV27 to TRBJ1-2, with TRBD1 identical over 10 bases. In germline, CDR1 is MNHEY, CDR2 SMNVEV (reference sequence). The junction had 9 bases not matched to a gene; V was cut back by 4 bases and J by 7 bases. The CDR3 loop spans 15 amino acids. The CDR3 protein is CASSYGTGDTGGYTF. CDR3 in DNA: TGTGCCAGCAGTTACGGGACAGGGGACACGGGTGGCTACACCTTC.

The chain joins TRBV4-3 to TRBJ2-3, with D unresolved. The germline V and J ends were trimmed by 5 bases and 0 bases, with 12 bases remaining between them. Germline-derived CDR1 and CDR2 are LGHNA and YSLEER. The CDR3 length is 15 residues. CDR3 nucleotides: TGCGCCAGCAGCGGTAGGATTTCTAGCACAGATACGCAGTATTTT. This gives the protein CASSGRISSTDTQYF.

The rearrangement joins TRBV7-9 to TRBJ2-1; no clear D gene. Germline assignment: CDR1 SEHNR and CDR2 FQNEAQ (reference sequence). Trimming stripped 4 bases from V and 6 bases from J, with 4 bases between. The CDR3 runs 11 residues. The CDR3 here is CASSWVNEQFF. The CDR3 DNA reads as TGTGCCAGCAGCTGGGTCAATGAGCAGTTCTTC.

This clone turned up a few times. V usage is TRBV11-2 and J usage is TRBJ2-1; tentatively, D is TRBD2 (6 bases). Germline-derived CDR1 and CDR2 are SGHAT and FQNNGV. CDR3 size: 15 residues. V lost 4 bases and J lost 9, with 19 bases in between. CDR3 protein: CASSWSPTSSAEQFF. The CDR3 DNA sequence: TGTGCCAGCAGCTGGTCCCCGACTAGTTCGGCTGAGCAGTTCTTC.

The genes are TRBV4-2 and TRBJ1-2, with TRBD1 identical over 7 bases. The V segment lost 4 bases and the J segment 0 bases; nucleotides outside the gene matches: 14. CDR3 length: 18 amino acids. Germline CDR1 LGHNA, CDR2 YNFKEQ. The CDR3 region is CASSPRPTGMLPNYGYTF. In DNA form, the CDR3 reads TGTGCCAGCAGCCCCCGGCCGACAGGGATGCTACCTAACTATGGCTACACCTTC.

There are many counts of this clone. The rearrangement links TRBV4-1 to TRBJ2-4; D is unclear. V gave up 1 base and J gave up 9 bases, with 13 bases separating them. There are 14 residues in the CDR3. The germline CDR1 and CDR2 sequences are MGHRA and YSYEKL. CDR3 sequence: CASSQVGQVAIQYF. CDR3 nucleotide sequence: TGCGCCAGCAGCCAAGTGGGCCAGGTGGCCATTCAGTACTTC.

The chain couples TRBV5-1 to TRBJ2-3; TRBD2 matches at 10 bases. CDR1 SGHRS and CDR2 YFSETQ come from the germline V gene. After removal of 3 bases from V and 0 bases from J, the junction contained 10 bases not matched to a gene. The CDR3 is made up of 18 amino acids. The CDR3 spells CASSSPSRSGRSTDTQYF. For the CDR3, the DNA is TGCGCCAGCAGCTCGCCTAGCCGTAGCGGGAGGAGCACAGATACGCAGTATTTT.

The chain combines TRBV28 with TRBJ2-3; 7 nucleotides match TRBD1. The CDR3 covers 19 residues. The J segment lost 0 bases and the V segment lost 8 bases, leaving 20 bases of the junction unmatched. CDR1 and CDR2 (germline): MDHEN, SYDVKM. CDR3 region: CASHSSLIRTGKSTDTQYF. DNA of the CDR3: TGTGCCAGCCATAGTAGCCTTATCCGGACAGGAAAGAGCACAGATACGCAGTATTTT.

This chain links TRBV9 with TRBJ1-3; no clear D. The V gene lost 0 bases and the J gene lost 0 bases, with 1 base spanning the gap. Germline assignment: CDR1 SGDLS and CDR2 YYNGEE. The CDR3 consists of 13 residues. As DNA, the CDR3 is TGTGCCAGCAGCGTAGGCTCTGGAAACACCATATATTTT. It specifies CASSVGSGNTIYF.

Here the CDR3 reads CASSSGVYNSPLHF. CDR3 nucleotides: TGTGCCAGCAGTTCAGGGGTCTATAATTCACCCCTCCACTTT. The gene calls are TRBV6-5 and TRBJ1-6, with D perhaps matching TRBD1 (6 bases). Germline V lookup: CDR1 MNHEY, CDR2 SVGAGI. The CDR3 is 14 residues long. The V end lost 4 bases, the J end lost 3 bases, and 7 bases lay between the germline ends.

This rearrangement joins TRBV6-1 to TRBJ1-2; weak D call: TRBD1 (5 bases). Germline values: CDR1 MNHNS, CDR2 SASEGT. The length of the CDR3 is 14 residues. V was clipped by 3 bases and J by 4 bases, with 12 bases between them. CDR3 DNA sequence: TGTGCCAGCAGTGAGTCCGGGACCTCCTATGGCTACACCTTC. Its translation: CASSESGTSYGYTF.

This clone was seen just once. Here the CDR3 reads CASSSQTSGSLWKTQYF. CDR3 DNA sequence: TGTGCCAGCAGCTCGCAGACTAGCGGGAGCCTATGGAAGACCCAGTACTTC. This chain connects TRBV7-2 to TRBJ2-5, with 12 bases identical to TRBD2. The CDR3 contains 17 residues. Germline CDR1 SGHTA, CDR2 FQGNSA. V lost 4 bases to trimming and J lost 6 bases; unmatched junction nucleotides: 12.

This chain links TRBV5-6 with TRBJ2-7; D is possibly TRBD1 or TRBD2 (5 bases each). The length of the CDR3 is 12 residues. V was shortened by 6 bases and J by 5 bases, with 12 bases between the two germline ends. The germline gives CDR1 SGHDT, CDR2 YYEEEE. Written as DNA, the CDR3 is TGTGCCAGCACCCTCGGGGCCAACGAGCAGTACTTC. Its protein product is CASTLGANEQYF.

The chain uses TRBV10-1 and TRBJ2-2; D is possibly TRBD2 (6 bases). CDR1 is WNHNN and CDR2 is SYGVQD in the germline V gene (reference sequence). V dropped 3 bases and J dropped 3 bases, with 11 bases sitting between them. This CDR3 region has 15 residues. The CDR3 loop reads CASSDSGEHTGELFF. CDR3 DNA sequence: TGCGCCAGCAGTGACTCGGGGGAGCACACCGGGGAGCTGTTTTTT.

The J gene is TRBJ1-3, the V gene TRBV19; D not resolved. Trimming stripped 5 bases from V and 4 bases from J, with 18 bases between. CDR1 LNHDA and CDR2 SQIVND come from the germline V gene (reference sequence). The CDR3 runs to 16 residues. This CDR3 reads CASSYSGSSTGNTIYF. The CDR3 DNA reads TGTGCCAGTAGTTACTCCGGGAGCTCGACAGGAAACACCATATATTTT.

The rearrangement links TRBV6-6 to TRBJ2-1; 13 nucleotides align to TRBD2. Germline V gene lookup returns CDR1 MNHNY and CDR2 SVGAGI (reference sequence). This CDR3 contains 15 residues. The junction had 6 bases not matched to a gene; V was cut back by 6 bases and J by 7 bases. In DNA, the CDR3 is TGTGCCAGCAGCCTGACTAGCGGGAGGTTTAATGAGCAGTTCTTC. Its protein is CASSLTSGRFNEQFF.

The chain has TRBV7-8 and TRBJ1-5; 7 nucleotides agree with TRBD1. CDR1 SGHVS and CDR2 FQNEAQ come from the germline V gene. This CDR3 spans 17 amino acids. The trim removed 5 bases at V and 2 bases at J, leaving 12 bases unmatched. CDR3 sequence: CASSGTDDLWGNQPQHF. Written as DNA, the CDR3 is TGTGCCAGCAGCGGGACAGACGATTTGTGGGGCAATCAGCCCCAGCATTTT. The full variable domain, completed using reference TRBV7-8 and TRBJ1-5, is GAGVSQSPRYKVAKRGQDVALRCDPISGHVSLFWYQQALGQGPEFLTYFQNEAQLDKSGLPSDRFFAERPEGSVSTLKIQRTQQEDSAVYLCASSGTDDLWGNQPQHFGDGTRLSIL.

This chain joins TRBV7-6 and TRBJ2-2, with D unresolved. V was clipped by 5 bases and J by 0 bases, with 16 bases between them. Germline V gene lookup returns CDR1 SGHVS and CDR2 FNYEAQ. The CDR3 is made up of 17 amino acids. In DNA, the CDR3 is TGTGCCAGCAGCGCCCGCGCCCTTCACCCGAACACCGGGGAGCTGTTTTTT. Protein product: CASSARALHPNTGELFF.

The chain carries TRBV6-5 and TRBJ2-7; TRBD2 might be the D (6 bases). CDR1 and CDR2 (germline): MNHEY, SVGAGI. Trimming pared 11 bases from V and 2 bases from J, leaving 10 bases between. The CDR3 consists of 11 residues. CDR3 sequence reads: CAAGQTYEQYF. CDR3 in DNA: TGTGCCGCGGGGCAGACCTACGAGCAGTACTTC.